Below are 17 T cell receptor beta chains sequenced from a single sample in a study of blood T cell repertoires in COVID-19. Produced via immunoSEQ multiplex PCR; TCRdb's table is partial and in-frame only. The sample holds roughly 200,000 clones, around 82% seen once. The sequencing input was peripheral blood. These receptor sequences come from a man aged 40-55 years with active or convalescent COVID-19.

The chain employs TRBV9 and TRBJ2-3; no reliable D call. The germline V gene has CDR1 SGDLS and CDR2 YYNGEE. CDR3 length equals 14 residues. The germline V and J ends were trimmed by 0 bases and 2 bases, with 7 bases remaining between them. In nucleotides, the CDR3 is TGTGCCAGCAGCGTAGAAGCATTCACAGATACGCAGTATTTT. Protein product: CASSVEAFTDTQYF.

The chain links TRBV6-1 to TRBJ2-3, with D hard to call. CDR1 MNHNS and CDR2 SASEGT come from the germline V gene. The CDR3 spans 16 residues. Trimming shortened V by 3 bases and J by 1 base, and 14 bases separated the two germline ends. The CDR3 nucleotides are TGTGCCAGCAGTGATGACTCATGGGTCGGCACAGATACGCAGTATTTT. Encoded protein: CASSDDSWVGTDTQYF.

CDR3 residues: CASSQQGKHNEQFF. CDR3 coding DNA: TGTGCCAGCAGTCAACAGGGGAAGCACAATGAGCAGTTCTTC. This chain joins TRBV6-2 or TRBV6-3 and TRBJ2-1; 7 nucleotides line up with TRBD1. Per the germline V gene, CDR1 is MNHEY and CDR2 is SVGEGT. The CDR3 contains 14 residues. V trimming: 5 bases; J trimming: 5 bases; junction bases outside the gene matches: 6.

This rearrangement joins TRBV18 to TRBJ2-7; 12 bases agree with TRBD1. The germline CDR1 and CDR2 sequences are KGHSH and LQKENI. The CDR3 loop spans 16 amino acids. The V and J ends lost 0 bases and 7 bases, in that order; junction bases with no gene match: 7. DNA of the CDR3: TGTGCCAGCTCACCACCGGTGGGACAGGGGGCCGAAGAGCAGTACTTC. Protein product: CASSPPVGQGAEEQYF.

V is TRBV5-1 and J is TRBJ2-3, with TRBD2 matching 14 bases. This CDR3 spans 19 amino acids. The ends lost 4 bases at V and 1 base at J; junction bases unmatched: 11. Germline loops: CDR1 SGHRS, CDR2 YFSETQ. Written as DNA, the CDR3 is TGCGCCAGCAGCCATCAAGGACTAGCGGGAGGCCGCCGCACAGATACGCAGTATTTT. Protein: CASSHQGLAGGRRTDTQYF.

The gene calls are TRBV6-5 and TRBJ1-1; TRBD1 agrees at 9 bases. The junction had 9 bases not matched to a gene; V was cut back by 2 bases and J by 5 bases. The CDR3 has 16 amino acids. Germline V CDR1 and CDR2: MNHEY, SVGAGI. CDR3 sequence: CASSYPRGQGSTEAFF. The CDR3 region has the DNA TGTGCCAGCAGTTACCCACGGGGACAGGGTTCGACTGAAGCTTTCTTT.

The chain carries TRBV2 and TRBJ1-5, with D unresolved. V was clipped by 7 bases and J by 4 bases, with 11 bases between them. The length of the CDR3 is 13 residues. Germline V gene lookup returns CDR1 SNHLY and CDR2 FYNNEI. The CDR3 bases are TGTGCCAGCACGGACTCTAGGAATCAGCCCCAGCATTTT. It specifies CASTDSRNQPQHF.

The V call is TRBV5-4, the J call TRBJ1-1; D perhaps matches TRBD1 (6 bases). V lost 6 bases and J lost 1, with 13 bases in between. The CDR3 sequence is 14 residues long. The germline V gene has CDR1 SGHNT and CDR2 YYREEE (reference sequence). CDR3 region: CASTLQGWNTEAFF. The CDR3 region has the DNA TGTGCCAGCACCTTACAGGGATGGAACACTGAAGCTTTCTTT.

This chain uses TRBV28 with TRBJ2-7; D unclear. The CDR3 length is 14 residues. Trimming took off 2 bases at V and 6 bases at J, with 14 bases between the two ends. CDR1 is MDHEN and CDR2 is SYDVKM in the germline V gene. DNA for the CDR3: TGTGCCAGCAGTTTAAACAGAGAACCGACCGAGCAGTACTTC. It encodes CASSLNREPTEQYF.

This clone was seen only once. The chain uses TRBV19 and TRBJ1-3, with D tentatively TRBD1 (5 bases). Germline assignment: CDR1 LNHDA and CDR2 SQIVND (reference sequence). The V gene lost 8 bases and the J gene lost 7 bases, with 15 bases spanning the gap. This CDR3 contains 13 residues. The CDR3 nucleotides are TGTGCCAGTGCGCTCGGGACTAGGAACACCATATATTTT. Its protein is CASALGTRNTIYF.

This clone was recorded only once. The chain uses TRBV6-6 and TRBJ2-7; D is perhaps TRBD2 (5 bases). Trimming pared 8 bases from V and 5 bases from J, leaving 19 bases between. The CDR3 has 14 amino acids. Germline V gene sequence: CDR1 MNHNY, CDR2 SVGAGI (reference sequence). CDR3 DNA sequence: TGTGCCAGCCGGGGTCGGGGATTACGGGACGAGCAGTACTTC. Amino acid sequence: CASRGRGLRDEQYF.

This sequence joins TRBV27 and TRBJ1-5, with D possibly TRBD1 on 5 matching bases. V lost 3 bases and J lost 5, with 5 bases in between. Looked up from germline, CDR1 is MNHEY and CDR2 is SMNVEV (reference sequence). The CDR3 loop spans 12 amino acids. CDR3 DNA: TGTGCCAGCAGTTTCAGGGATCAGCCCCAGCATTTT. Its protein product is CASSFRDQPQHF.

This clone was detected only a few times. This chain links TRBV9 with TRBJ1-2; the match to TRBD1 covers 8 bases. Germline V gene lookup returns CDR1 SGDLS and CDR2 YYNGEE. The CDR3 is made up of 16 amino acids. V lost 4 bases to trimming and J lost 7 bases; unmatched junction nucleotides: 15. In nucleotides, the CDR3 is TGTGCCAGCAGCCCCTGGACAGGGTCGGCAGAGGGTGGCTACACCTTC. Its protein is CASSPWTGSAEGGYTF.

This chain uses TRBV6-5 with TRBJ2-7, with TRBD1 matching over 7 bases. Germline V gene data show CDR1 as MNHEY and CDR2 as SVGAGI. This CDR3 spans 15 amino acids. After removal of 7 bases from V and 6 bases from J, the junction contained 15 bases not matched to a gene. The CDR3 reads CASNPGQAFSFEQYF. In DNA, the CDR3 is TGTGCCAGCAACCCAGGACAGGCCTTTTCGTTCGAGCAGTACTTC.

The chain carries TRBV27 and TRBJ2-7, with 7 nucleotides matching TRBD1. Germline V gene sequence: CDR1 MNHEY, CDR2 SMNVEV (reference sequence). Germline trimming cut 3 bases from V and 0 bases from J; bases unmatched to any gene: 5. The CDR3 runs 15 residues. The CDR3 nucleotides are TGTGCCAGCAGTTTGGTAGGGGGCCTCTCCTACGAGCAGTACTTC. This translates into CASSLVGGLSYEQYF.

This clone has just one count. The V call is TRBV6-4, the J call TRBJ1-6; no reliable D call. Germline CDR1 is MRHNA and CDR2 is SNTAGT. V was pared by 9 bases and J by 2 bases, with 11 bases between. The CDR3 sequence is 14 residues long. CDR3 residues: CASRVNPYNSPLHF. The CDR3 bases are TGTGCCAGTCGAGTGAACCCCTATAATTCACCCCTCCACTTT.

V is TRBV5-5 and J is TRBJ1-5; 10 bases are a match to TRBD1. Germline CDR1 reads SGHKS; CDR2 reads YYEKEE (reference sequence). V dropped 0 bases and J dropped 0; count of bases not matched to a gene: 3. The CDR3 is made up of 17 amino acids. The chain's CDR3 is CASSLETGGFSNQPQHF. CDR3 bases: TGTGCCAGCAGCTTGGAGACAGGGGGCTTTAGCAATCAGCCCCAGCATTTT.